The 28 T cell receptor beta chains reported below all come from one sample, sequenced in a study of regulatory T cells in long-lasting Graves disease. The time point here: newly diagnosed GD, antithyroid drugs for less than 3 months. RNA from PBMCs was the source of the TCR library. Arm-PCR of CDR3 regions and iRepertoire HTBI primers were the basis on which TCR beta libraries were built. TCRdb reprocessed the multiplex PCR reads with MiXCR, giving one entry per CDR3 protein. The data show roughly 430,000 distinct CDR3 sequences, 15% to 20% seen once. These data also formed part of another study, on T cells in Graves' hyperthyroidism and ophthalmopathy.

The source material was peripheral blood mononuclear cells (PBMCs), sampled at new diagnosis, from a patient treated with antithyroid drugs. The receptors derive from a woman in her thirties with Graves disease.

This clonotype appeared many times. Written as DNA, the CDR3 is TGCAGTGCTAGAGATCCCGGGGGCGCCGGGCAGCCCCAGCATTTT. As protein: CSARDPGGAGQPQHF. The chain is built from TRBV20-1 and TRBJ1-5, with D perhaps matching TRBD1 (6 bases). The CDR3 totals 15 residues. Per the germline V gene, CDR1 is DFQATT and CDR2 is SNEGSKA (reference sequence). Trimming shortened V by 0 bases and J by 7 bases, and 16 bases separated the two germline ends.

This clonotype was observed many times. The chain employs TRBV2 and TRBJ1-2; no clear D gene. CDR1 and CDR2 from the germline V gene are SNHLY and FYNNEI. The CDR3 runs 12 residues. Between the trimmed V and J ends, which lost 8 bases and 0 bases, there was a span of 7 bases. Here the CDR3 reads CASHSANYGYTF. CDR3 nucleotide sequence: TGTGCCAGCCACAGCGCTAACTATGGCTACACCTTC.

This clonotype was recorded at least ten times. The chain is built from TRBV10-3 and TRBJ2-7; D is undetermined. Germline CDR1 and CDR2: ENHRY and SYGVKD. Trimming left V 0 bases short and J 3 bases short, with 9 bases between. CDR3 length equals 14 residues. The CDR3 reads CAISESSQDYEQYF. CDR3 sequence (DNA): TGTGCCATCAGTGAGTCCAGCCAAGACTACGAGCAGTACTTC.

This clonotype was counted at least ten times. The chain links TRBV6-2 or TRBV6-3 to TRBJ1-2, with D unclear. Trimming shortened V by 5 bases and J by 6 bases, and 13 bases separated the two germline ends. The germline V gene encodes CDR1 MNHEY and CDR2 SVGEGT. The CDR3 has 13 residues. The chain's CDR3 is CASSVDPGNGYTF. The CDR3 DNA reads as TGTGCCAGCAGTGTGGACCCTGGGAATGGCTACACCTTC.

As regards this clonotype: This clone may be a read error of a much larger clone one base away. CDR3 DNA: TGTGCCGGCAGTTACTCGGGACAGGGGTTGAATGAGCAGTTCTTC. It specifies CAGSYSGQGLNEQFF. The chain couples TRBV6-2 or TRBV6-3 to TRBJ2-1, with 10 bases identical to TRBD1. Germline values: CDR1 MNHEY, CDR2 SVGEGT. The CDR3 has 15 residues.

Many counts were recorded for this clonotype. CDR3 sequence (DNA): TGTGCCAGCAGCTGGGACATAAACAATGAGCAGTTCTTC. Translating it yields CASSWDINNEQFF. The chain carries TRBV28 and TRBJ2-1, with D maybe TRBD1 (6 bases). The V gene lost 6 bases and the J gene lost 5 bases, with 11 bases spanning the gap. From germline, CDR1 is MDHEN and CDR2 SYDVKM. The length of the CDR3 is 13 residues.

There are many counts of this clonotype. The chain links TRBV3-1 to TRBJ1-1; D perhaps matches TRBD1 (6 bases). V was clipped by 5 bases and J by 1 base, with 17 bases between them. This CDR3 contains 16 residues. Germline CDR1 reads LGHDT; CDR2 reads YNNKEL (reference sequence). The CDR3 sequence: CASSDVGGARNTEAFF. In DNA form, the CDR3 reads TGTGCCAGCAGCGACGTTGGGGGGGCGCGGAACACTGAAGCTTTCTTT.

This clonotype came up many times. This rearrangement joins TRBV7-3 to TRBJ2-3; 8 bases agree with TRBD1. The CDR3 loop spans 17 amino acids. J gave up 6 bases and V 4 bases, and 15 bases lay outside the gene matches. Germline V gives CDR1 SGHTA, CDR2 FQGTGA. This chain's CDR3 is CASSSWTGTQTSDTQYF. DNA of the CDR3: TGTGCCAGCAGCTCTTGGACAGGGACACAAACATCGGATACGCAGTATTTT.

This clonotype was seen more than once but under ten times. This chain links TRBV28 with TRBJ2-3; D remains unclear. V was cut by 8 bases and J by 6 bases, with 12 bases left in between. Germline V CDR1 and CDR2: MDHEN, SYDVKM. The CDR3 length is 12 residues. In DNA form, the CDR3 reads TGTGCCAGCGGCTTGTTCCGTGATACGCAGTATTTT. Translated: CASGLFRDTQYF.

The chain employs TRBV7-8 and TRBJ1-2; D may be TRBD1 (5 bases). CDR3 size: 13 residues. Germline V gene data show CDR1 as SGHVS and CDR2 as FQNEAQ. The V end was cut by 4 bases, the J end by 6 bases, with 12 bases between. CDR3: CASSSVPGDGYTF. DNA for the CDR3: TGTGCCAGCAGCTCCGTCCCGGGGGATGGCTACACCTTC.

For this clonotype: A far larger clone is one nucleotide away, so this likely arose from a read error. The rearrangement uses TRBV7-3 and TRBJ1-1; D is possibly TRBD1 (5 bases). Germline CDR1 SGHTA, CDR2 FQGTGA. The CDR3 covers 16 residues. CDR3 coding DNA: TGTGCCAGCAGTTTAAACGTGCAGGGTTTGGACACTGAAGCTTTCTTT. Translation: CASSLNVQGLDTEAFF.

This clonotype was counted many times. The chain carries TRBV7-2 and TRBJ2-7, with D unclear. The V gene's germline CDR1 is SGHTA and CDR2 FQGNSA. Trimming removed 2 bases at V and 5 bases at J, with 10 bases between. The CDR3 consists of 13 residues. This chain's CDR3 is CASSLLVVHEQYF. The CDR3 DNA follows: TGTGCCAGCAGCTTACTAGTAGTCCACGAGCAGTACTTC. The full variable domain, its missing parts supplied by reference TRBV7-2 and TRBJ2-7, is GAGVSQSPSNKVTEKGKDVELRCDPISGHTALYWYRQSLGQGLEFLIYFQGNSAPDKSGLPSDRFSAERTGGSVSTLTIQRTQQEDSAVYLCASSLLVVHEQYFGPGTRLTVT.

The chain employs TRBV4-1 and TRBJ2-7; possible D gene TRBD2, 5 bases. The CDR3 spans 14 residues. V was cut by 0 bases and J by 2 bases, with 8 bases left in between. Germline V lookup: CDR1 MGHRA, CDR2 YSYEKL. The DNA for the CDR3 is TGCGCCAGCAGCCAAGACCACGGGACCTACGAGCAGTACTTC. Amino acid sequence: CASSQDHGTYEQYF.

With regard to this clonotype: The junction departs from germline at one end; a sequencing error may be responsible. The chain uses TRBV2 and TRBJ2-1, with 10 bases that match TRBD2. CDR3 length: 15 amino acids. Germline assignment: CDR1 SNHLY and CDR2 FYNNEI. Written as DNA, the CDR3 is TGCGCCAGCAGTGTAGGGCCTAGCGGGAGCAGAGAGCAGTTCTTC. Translating gives CASSVGPSGSREQFF.

The V gene is TRBV7-9, the J gene TRBJ2-3, with 9 bases that match TRBD1. The CDR3 runs to 16 residues. The V gene end was trimmed by 5 bases and the J gene end by 6 bases; junction bases not matched to a gene: 12. Germline CDR1 SEHNR, CDR2 FQNEAQ (reference sequence). CDR3 residues: CASSPPSGTGWDTQYF. The CDR3 nucleotides read TGTGCCAGCAGCCCTCCCTCCGGGACAGGGTGGGATACGCAGTATTTT.

The rearrangement uses TRBV4-2 and TRBJ2-1; D is uncertain. Per the germline V gene, CDR1 is LGHNA and CDR2 is YNFKEQ. The V end lost 0 bases, the J end lost 4 bases, and 22 bases lay between the germline ends. The CDR3 sequence is 19 residues long. CDR3 nucleotides: TGTGCCAGCAGCCAAGATTCCCCGGTGAATCGTGGGAAGTACAATGAGCAGTTCTTC. Its protein product is CASSQDSPVNRGKYNEQFF.

There are many counts of this clonotype. The chain combines TRBV24-1 with TRBJ1-1, with D hard to call. V dropped 4 bases and J dropped 0 bases, with 5 bases sitting between them. The CDR3 is 13 amino acids. Germline V gene data show CDR1 as KGHDR and CDR2 as SFDVKD. The CDR3 sequence is CATSDDLNTEAFF. DNA of the CDR3: TGTGCCACCAGTGACGACCTGAACACTGAAGCTTTCTTT.

The chain is built from TRBV2 and TRBJ2-1, with 8 bases lining up with TRBD1. J gave up 8 bases and V 8 bases, and 8 bases lay outside the gene matches. This CDR3 region has 13 residues. CDR1 and CDR2 (germline): SNHLY, FYNNEI. CDR3 loop: CASSPPTGDEQFF. The CDR3, as DNA: TGTGCCAGCTCACCACCGACAGGGGATGAGCAGTTCTTC.

The rearrangement joins TRBV9 to TRBJ2-2, with a weak D call TRBD2 (5 bases). CDR1 and CDR2 (germline): SGDLS, YYNGEE. The germline V and J ends were trimmed by 0 bases and 3 bases, with 9 bases remaining between them. The CDR3 runs 15 residues. The CDR3 DNA follows: TGTGCCAGCAGCGTAGGAGGCGGGTACACCGGGGAGCTGTTTTTT. Encoded protein: CASSVGGGYTGELFF. Looking up the rest from reference TRBV9 and TRBJ2-2 gives the full variable domain: DSGVTQTPKHLITATGQRVTLRCSPRSGDLSVYWYQQSLDQGLQFLIQYYNGEERAKGNILERFSAQQFPDLHSELNLSSLELGDSALYFCASSVGGGYTGELFFGEGSRLTVL.

This clonotype was counted a few times. A single base separates this from a much larger clone, so it may be a read error. The genes are TRBV18 and TRBJ1-2; TRBD1 is a possible D gene (6 bases). The germline V gene has CDR1 KGHSH and CDR2 LQKENI. The CDR3 runs to 13 residues. Between the trimmed V and J ends, which lost 3 bases and 4 bases, there was a span of 9 bases. CDR3 bases: TGTGCCAGCTCACCCGACAGGTCCTATGGCTACACCTTC. Encoded protein: CASSPDRSYGYTF.

Many counts were recorded for this clonotype. The rearrangement uses TRBV27 and TRBJ2-1; 7 bases fit TRBD1. The trim removed 5 bases at V and 7 bases at J, leaving 14 bases unmatched. Per germline, CDR1 MNHEY and CDR2 SMNVEV (reference sequence). The CDR3 covers 16 residues. CDR3 protein: CASSPGGVGVFNEQFF. The CDR3 nucleotides read TGTGCCAGCAGTCCAGGGGGAGTTGGGGTCTTTAATGAGCAGTTCTTC.

This clonotype was seen more than once but under ten times. A single base separates this from a much larger clone, so it may be a read error. The chain combines TRBV5-1 with TRBJ2-1, with D perhaps TRBD2 (5 bases). The germline gives CDR1 SGHRS, CDR2 YFSETQ. The CDR3 sequence is 14 residues long. V was cut by 0 bases and J by 10 bases, with 14 bases left in between. The CDR3 reads CASSLGSGIHEQFF. CDR3 nucleotides: TGCGCCAGCAGCTTGGGATCCGGGATCCACGAGCAGTTCTTC.

In regard to this clonotype: A much more abundant neighbour one base away suggests this may be a read error. The chain recombines TRBV5-8 with TRBJ2-1, with D perhaps matching TRBD1 (6 bases). The closer fit of TRBJ2-7 to the DNA end suggests the J call may be wrong. Germline loops: CDR1 SGHTS, CDR2 YDEGEE. The CDR3 loop spans 17 amino acids. CDR3 residues: CASSFTGLVASYNEQYF. The CDR3 DNA reads TGTGCCAGCAGCTTTACAGGGCTAGTAGCCTCCTACAATGAGCAGTACTTC.

There are many counts of this clonotype. As DNA, the CDR3 is TGCAGTGCTAGATCCCATTCCCAGGGGGCCTGGGACAATCAGCCCCAGCATTTT. Its protein is CSARSHSQGAWDNQPQHF. The chain links TRBV20-1 to TRBJ1-5, with 8 positions matching TRBD1. J gave up 3 bases and V 2 bases, and 15 bases lay outside the gene matches. The CDR3 spans 18 residues. Germline lookup yields CDR1 DFQATT and CDR2 SNEGSKA (reference sequence).

This chain joins TRBV18 and TRBJ1-2; 7 nucleotides agree with TRBD1. The length of the CDR3 is 16 residues. J was trimmed by 3 bases and V by 0 bases; bases with no gene match: 7. Germline CDR1 and CDR2: KGHSH and LQKENI. The DNA for the CDR3 is TGTGCCAGCTCACCACCCGGGACAGCAAGCGACTATGGCTACACCTTC. It yields the protein CASSPPGTASDYGYTF. Based on the CDR3 plus reference TRBV18 and TRBJ1-2, the full variable domain is NAGVMQNPRHLVRRRGQEARLRCSPMKGHSHVYWYRQLPEEGLKFMVYLQKENIIDESGMPKERFSAEFPKEGPSILRIQQVVRGDSAAYFCASSPPGTASDYGYTFGSGTRLTVV.

This clonotype was observed many times. The chain links TRBV29-1 to TRBJ2-7, with D tentatively TRBD1 (5 bases). The V gene lost 4 bases and the J gene lost 0 bases, with 10 bases spanning the gap. Germline assignment: CDR1 SQVTM and CDR2 ANQGSEA. The CDR3 extends over 13 amino acids. CDR3 sequence: CSVGQRSSYEQYF. The CDR3, as DNA: TGCAGCGTTGGACAGAGAAGCTCCTACGAGCAGTACTTC.

This clonotype was seen only once. This chain joins TRBV20-1 and TRBJ2-3; 9 positions agree with TRBD1. CDR1 DFQATT and CDR2 SNEGSKA come from the germline V gene (reference sequence). The V segment lost 0 bases and the J segment 4 bases; nucleotides outside the gene matches: 5. The CDR3 sequence is 15 residues long. CDR3 bases: TGCAGTGCTAGAGACGAGGACAGGGGCGCAGATACGCAGTATTTT. Protein product: CSARDEDRGADTQYF.

At least ten counts were recorded for this clonotype. The genes are TRBV7-9 and TRBJ1-2, with a tentative D call TRBD1 (5 bases). V shed 2 bases and J shed 0 bases, with 25 bases lying between them. Germline V lookup: CDR1 SEHNR, CDR2 FQNEAQ (reference sequence). This CDR3 spans 20 amino acids. The CDR3, as DNA: TGTGCCAGCAGCTTAAACGTGAGGGGAGGTGTTCGCCTTACTAACTATGGCTACACCTTC. Its protein is CASSLNVRGGVRLTNYGYTF.